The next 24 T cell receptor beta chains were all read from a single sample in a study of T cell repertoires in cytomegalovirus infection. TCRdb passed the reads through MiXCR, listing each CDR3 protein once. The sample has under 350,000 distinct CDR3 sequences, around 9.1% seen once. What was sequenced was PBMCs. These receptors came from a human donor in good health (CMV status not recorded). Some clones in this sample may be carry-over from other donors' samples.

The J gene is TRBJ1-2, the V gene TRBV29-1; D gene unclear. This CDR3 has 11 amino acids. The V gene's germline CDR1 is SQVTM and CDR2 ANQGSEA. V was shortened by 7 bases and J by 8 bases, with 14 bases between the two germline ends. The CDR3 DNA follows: TGCAGCGCTCCCGCAGTAAACGGCTACACCTTC. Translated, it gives CSAPAVNGYTF.

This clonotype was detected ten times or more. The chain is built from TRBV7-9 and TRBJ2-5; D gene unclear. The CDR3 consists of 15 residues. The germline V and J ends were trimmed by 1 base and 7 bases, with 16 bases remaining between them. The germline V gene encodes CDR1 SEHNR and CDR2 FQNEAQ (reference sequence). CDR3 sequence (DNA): TGTGCCAGCAGCTTAGATGCGGTCTCCAAGGGGACCCAGTACTTC. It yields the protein CASSLDAVSKGTQYF.

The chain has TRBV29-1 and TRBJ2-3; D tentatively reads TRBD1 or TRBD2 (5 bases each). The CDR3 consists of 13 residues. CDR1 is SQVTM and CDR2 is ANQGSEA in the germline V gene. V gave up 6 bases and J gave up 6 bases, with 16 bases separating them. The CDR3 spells CSVGPGTGDTQYF. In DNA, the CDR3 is TGCAGCGTGGGCCCCGGGACCGGGGATACGCAGTATTTT.

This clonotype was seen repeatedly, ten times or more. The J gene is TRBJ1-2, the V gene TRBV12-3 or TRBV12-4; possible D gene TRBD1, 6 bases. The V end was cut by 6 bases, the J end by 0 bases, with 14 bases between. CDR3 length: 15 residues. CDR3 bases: TGTGCCAGCAGGAGACAGGCCACGGCTAACTATGGCTACACCTTC. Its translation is CASRRQATANYGYTF.

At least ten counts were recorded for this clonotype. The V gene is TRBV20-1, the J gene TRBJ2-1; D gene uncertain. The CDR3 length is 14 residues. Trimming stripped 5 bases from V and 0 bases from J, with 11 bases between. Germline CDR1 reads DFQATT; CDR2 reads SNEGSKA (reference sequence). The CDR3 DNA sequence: TGCAGTGCTCACGGGCCCACCTCCTACAATGAGCAGTTCTTC. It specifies CSAHGPTSYNEQFF.

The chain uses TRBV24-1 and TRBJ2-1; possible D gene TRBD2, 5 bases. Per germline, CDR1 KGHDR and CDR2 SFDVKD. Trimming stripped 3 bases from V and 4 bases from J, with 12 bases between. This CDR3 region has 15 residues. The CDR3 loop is CATSDPRAGYNEQFF. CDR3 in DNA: TGTGCCACCAGTGATCCGCGGGCTGGATACAATGAGCAGTTCTTC.

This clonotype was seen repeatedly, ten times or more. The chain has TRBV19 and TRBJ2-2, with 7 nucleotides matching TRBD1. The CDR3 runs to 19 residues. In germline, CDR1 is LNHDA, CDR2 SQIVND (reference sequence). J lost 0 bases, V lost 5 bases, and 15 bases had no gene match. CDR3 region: CASSGRDRAFHANTGELFF. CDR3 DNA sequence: TGTGCCAGTAGTGGCCGGGACAGAGCTTTTCACGCGAACACCGGGGAGCTGTTTTTT.

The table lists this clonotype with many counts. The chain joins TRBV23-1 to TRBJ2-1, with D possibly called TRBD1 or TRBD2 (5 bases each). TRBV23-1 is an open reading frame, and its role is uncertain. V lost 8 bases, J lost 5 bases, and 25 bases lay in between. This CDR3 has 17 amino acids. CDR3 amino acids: CASVCARGSPRDNEQFF. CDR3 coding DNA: TGCGCCAGCGTCTGCGCGAGGGGTTCCCCTCGTGACAATGAGCAGTTCTTC.

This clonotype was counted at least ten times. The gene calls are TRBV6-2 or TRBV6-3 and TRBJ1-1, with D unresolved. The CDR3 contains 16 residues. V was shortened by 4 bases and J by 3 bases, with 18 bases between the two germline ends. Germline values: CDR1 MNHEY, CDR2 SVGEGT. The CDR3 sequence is CASSSPRLGLYTEAFF. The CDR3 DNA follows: TGTGCCAGCAGTTCACCGAGGCTGGGGTTGTACACTGAAGCTTTCTTT.

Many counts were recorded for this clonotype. CDR3 sequence: CASSPSHYGTDTQYF. The CDR3 DNA sequence: TGTGCCAGCAGCCCGTCTCACTATGGCACAGATACGCAGTATTTT. The chain uses TRBV11-1 and TRBJ2-3, with D unclear. V was clipped by 5 bases and J by 1 base, with 13 bases between them. Germline CDR1 SGHAT, CDR2 FQDESV (reference sequence). The CDR3 totals 15 residues.

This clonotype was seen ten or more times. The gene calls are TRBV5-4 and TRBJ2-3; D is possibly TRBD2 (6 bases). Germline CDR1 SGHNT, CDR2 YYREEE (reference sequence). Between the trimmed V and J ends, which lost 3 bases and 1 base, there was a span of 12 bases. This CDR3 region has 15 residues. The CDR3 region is CASSSGQRGTDTQYF. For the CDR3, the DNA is TGTGCCAGCAGCTCGGGGCAGCGGGGCACAGATACGCAGTATTTT.

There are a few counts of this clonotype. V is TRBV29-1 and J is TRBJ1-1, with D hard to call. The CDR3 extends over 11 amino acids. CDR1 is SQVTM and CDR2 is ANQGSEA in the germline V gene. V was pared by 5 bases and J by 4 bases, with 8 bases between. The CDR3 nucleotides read TGCAGCGTTCAATGGACCACTGAAGCTTTCTTT. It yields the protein CSVQWTTEAFF.

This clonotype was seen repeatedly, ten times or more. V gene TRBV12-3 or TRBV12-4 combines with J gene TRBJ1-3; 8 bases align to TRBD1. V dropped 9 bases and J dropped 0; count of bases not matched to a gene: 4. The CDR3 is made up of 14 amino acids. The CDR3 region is CASWDRSSGNTIYF. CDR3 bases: TGTGCCAGTTGGGACAGGAGCTCTGGAAACACCATATATTTT.

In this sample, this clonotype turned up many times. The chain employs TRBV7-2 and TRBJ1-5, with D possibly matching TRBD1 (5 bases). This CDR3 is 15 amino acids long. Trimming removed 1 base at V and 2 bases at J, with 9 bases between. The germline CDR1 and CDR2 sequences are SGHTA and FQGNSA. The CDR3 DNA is TGTGCCAGCAGCTTAGGGGGGATGGGCAATCAGCCCCAGCATTTT. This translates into CASSLGGMGNQPQHF.

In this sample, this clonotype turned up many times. The CDR3 nucleotides read TGTGCCACCAGCAGAACAGGACCTACAGATACGCAGTATTTT. This sequence encodes CATSRTGPTDTQYF. The V and J genes are TRBV15 and TRBJ2-3, with a weak D call TRBD1 (5 bases). V lost 2 bases and J lost 3, with 9 bases in between. The CDR3 extends over 14 amino acids. The germline V gene has CDR1 LNHNV and CDR2 YYDKDF (reference sequence).

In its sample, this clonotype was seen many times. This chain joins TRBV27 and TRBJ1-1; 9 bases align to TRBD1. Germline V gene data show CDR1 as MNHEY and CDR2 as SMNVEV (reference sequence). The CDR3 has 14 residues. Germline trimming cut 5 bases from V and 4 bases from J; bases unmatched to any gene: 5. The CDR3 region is CASSLNRGLTEAFF. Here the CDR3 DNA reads TGTGCCAGCAGTCTAAACAGGGGGCTCACTGAAGCTTTCTTT.

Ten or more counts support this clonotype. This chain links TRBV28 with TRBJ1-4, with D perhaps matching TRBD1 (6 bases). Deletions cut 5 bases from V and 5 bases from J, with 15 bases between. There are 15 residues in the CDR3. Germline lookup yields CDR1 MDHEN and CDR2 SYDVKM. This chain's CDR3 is CASSPRTAGNEKLFF. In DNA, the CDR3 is TGTGCCAGCAGTCCTCGGACAGCCGGGAATGAAAAACTGTTTTTT.

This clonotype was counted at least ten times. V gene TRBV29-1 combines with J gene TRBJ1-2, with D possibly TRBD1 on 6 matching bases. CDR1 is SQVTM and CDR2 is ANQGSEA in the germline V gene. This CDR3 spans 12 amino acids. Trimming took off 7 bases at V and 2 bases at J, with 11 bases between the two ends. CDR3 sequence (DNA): TGCAGCGCCGAAACAGGGAACTATGGCTACACCTTC. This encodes CSAETGNYGYTF.

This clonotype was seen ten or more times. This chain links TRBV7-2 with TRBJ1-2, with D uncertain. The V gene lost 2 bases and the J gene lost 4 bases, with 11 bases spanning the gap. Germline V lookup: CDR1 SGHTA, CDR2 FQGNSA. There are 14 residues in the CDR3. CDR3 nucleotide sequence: TGTGCCAGCAGCTTAACAGAAAAGCTCTATGGCTACACCTTC. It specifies CASSLTEKLYGYTF.

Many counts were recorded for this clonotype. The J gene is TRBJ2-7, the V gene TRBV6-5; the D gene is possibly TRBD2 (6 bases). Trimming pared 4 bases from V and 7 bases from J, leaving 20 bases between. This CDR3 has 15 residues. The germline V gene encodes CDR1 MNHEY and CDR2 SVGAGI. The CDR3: CASSLPGASPSEQYF. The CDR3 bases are TGTGCCAGCAGTTTGCCGGGAGCCTCACCTAGTGAGCAGTACTTC.

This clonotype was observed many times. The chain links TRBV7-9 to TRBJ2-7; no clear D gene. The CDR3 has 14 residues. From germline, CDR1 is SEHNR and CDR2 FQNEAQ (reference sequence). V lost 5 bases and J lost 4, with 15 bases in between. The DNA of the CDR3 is TGTGCCAGCAGCGATTCGGACGTAAGTTACGAGCAGTACGTC. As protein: CASSDSDVSYEQYV.

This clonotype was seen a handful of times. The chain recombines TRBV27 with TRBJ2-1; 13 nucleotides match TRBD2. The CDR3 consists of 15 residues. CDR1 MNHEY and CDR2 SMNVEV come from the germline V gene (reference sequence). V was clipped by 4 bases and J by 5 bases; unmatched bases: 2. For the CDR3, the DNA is TGTGCCAGCAGTTCGGGACTAGCGGGGAACAATGAGCAGTTCTTC. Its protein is CASSSGLAGNNEQFF.

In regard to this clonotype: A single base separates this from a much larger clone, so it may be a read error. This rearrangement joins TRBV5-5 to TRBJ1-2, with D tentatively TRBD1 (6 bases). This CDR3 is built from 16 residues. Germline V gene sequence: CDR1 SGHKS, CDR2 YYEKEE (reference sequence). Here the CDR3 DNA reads TGTGCCAGCAACTTGGTTCCAGGGGATTCCGTCTATGGCTACACCTTC. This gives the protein CASNLVPGDSVYGYTF.

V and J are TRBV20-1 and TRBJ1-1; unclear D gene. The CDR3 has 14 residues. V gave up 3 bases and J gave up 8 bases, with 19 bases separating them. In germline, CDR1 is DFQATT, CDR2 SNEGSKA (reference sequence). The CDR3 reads CSASPQTVRAEAFF. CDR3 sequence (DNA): TGCAGTGCTAGCCCTCAGACGGTCCGGGCCGAAGCTTTCTTT.